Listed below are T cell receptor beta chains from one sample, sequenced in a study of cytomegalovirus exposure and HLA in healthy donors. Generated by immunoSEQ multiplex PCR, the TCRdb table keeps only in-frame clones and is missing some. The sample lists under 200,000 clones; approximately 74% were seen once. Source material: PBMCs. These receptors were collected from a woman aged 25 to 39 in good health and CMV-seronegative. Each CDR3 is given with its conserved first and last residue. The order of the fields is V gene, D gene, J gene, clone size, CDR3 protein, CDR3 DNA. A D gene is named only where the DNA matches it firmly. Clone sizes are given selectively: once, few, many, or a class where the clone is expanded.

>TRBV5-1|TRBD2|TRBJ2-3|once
CASSLGLAEITDTQYF
TGCGCCAGCAGCTTGGGGCTAGCGGAAATCACAGATACGCAGTATTTT
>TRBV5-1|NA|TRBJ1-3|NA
CASSLEQRNTIYF
TGCGCCAGCAGCTTGGAACAGAGAAACACCATATATTTT
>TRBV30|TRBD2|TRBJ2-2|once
CAGRLAGVLFF
TGTGCCGGAAGACTAGCGGGGGTGCTGTTTTTT
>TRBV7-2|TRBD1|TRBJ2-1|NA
CASSSRDRPNQQFF
TGTGCCAGCAGCTCACGGGACAGACCTAATCAGCAGTTCTTC
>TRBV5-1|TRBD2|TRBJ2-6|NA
CASSLPGGGSPGANVLTF
TGCGCCAGCAGCCTTCCCGGGGGGGGGAGCCCTGGGGCCAACGTCCTGACTTTC
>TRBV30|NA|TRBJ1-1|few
CAWSVLLNTEAFF
TGTGCCTGGAGTGTACTTCTGAACACTGAAGCTTTCTTT
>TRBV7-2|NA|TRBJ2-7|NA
CASSSAGLEQYF
TGTGCCAGCAGCTCGGCGGGCCTAGAGCAGTACTTC
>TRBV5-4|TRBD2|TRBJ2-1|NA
CASSLRGGGDNEQFF
TGTGCCAGCAGCTTGCGCGGGGGGGGTGACAATGAGCAGTTCTTC
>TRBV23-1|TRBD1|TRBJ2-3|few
CASSQGLWDRTSTDTQYF
TGCGCCAGCAGTCAAGGGCTATGGGACAGAACTAGCACAGATACGCAGTATTTT
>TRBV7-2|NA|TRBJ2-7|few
CASSYDSGMIYEQYF
TGTGCCAGCAGCTACGACTCGGGGATGATCTACGAGCAGTACTTC
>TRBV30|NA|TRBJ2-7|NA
CAWSVPGQSYEQYF
TGTGCCTGGAGTGTACCGGGACAATCCTACGAGCAGTACTTC
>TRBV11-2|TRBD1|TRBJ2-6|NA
CASSLEPRGRSGANVLTF
TGTGCCAGCAGCTTAGAGCCCAGGGGGCGATCTGGGGCCAACGTCCTGACTTTC
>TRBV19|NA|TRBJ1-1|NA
CASKKDSTFEAFF
TGTGCCAGCAAGAAGGACAGTACTTTTGAAGCTTTCTTT